This TCR beta chain emerged from a study of identical twins (TCRdb year 2016). A note on the overall study: To test whether fetal clonotypes persist, the study used deep sequencing on TCR alpha and beta repertoires from monozygotic twins, unrelated adults of various ages, and cord blood. To rule out contamination, the twin experiments were replicated at different times with different library preparation protocols.

V is cut by 8 bases and J by 6 bases, and the space between the germline ends is 11 bases. CDR1 and CDR2 are drawn from the germline V gene: ENHRY, SYGVKD. The CDR3, cysteine through phenylalanine, is 12 amino acids long. The kept DNA is CDR3 alone, 36 bases in frame from the first base. All donors were healthy Caucasians. Three pairs of female monozygotic twins, all aged 18 to 29 years, were included in the twin cohort. CD4+ and CD8+ T cell populations were isolated with positive isolation kits from Invitrogen. The study at large found these results: In monozygotic twins, out-of-frame TCR alpha sharing was systematically underestimated by recombination models, although the models agreed with sharing between unrelated individuals. Compared with coincidental sharing between unrelated individuals, out-of-frame TCR alpha sequences shared between twins showed an excess of sequences with low generation probability. Zero-insertion analyses could be partly confounded by invariant T cells such as MAIT and iNKT, though diverse VJ usage argued against such confounding for most clonotypes. Fewer insertions were carried by abundant cord blood beta clonotypes; a weaker similar trend was observed in young adult naive repertoires, while no such trend was observed in memory repertoires. Conclusions relied on cross-sectional statistical analysis, since the same donors could not be followed over many years. In beta out-of-frame sequences, excess twin sharing was weaker, because having fewer shared sequences lowered the signal-to-noise ratio.

The library was obtained by 5' RACE. The listed sequencing device is Illumina HiSeq 2000. Template switching added a universal primer binding site, and the final cDNA carried a unique molecular identifier that allowed TCR cDNA molecules to be counted accurately. Specific primers in the conserved constant-segment region were used to synthesize first-strand cDNA for the TCR alpha and beta chains. To control for contamination, every cDNA library carried two barcodes: a SMART-Mk sample barcode plus Illumina barcodes. TruSeq adapter sequences, together with Illumina sample barcodes, were added in two successive PCR steps. TCR alpha and beta cDNA libraries were sequenced on the Illumina HiSeq platform with custom primers. The study's processing was this. MiGEC was used to process raw reads and extract unique molecular identifiers, and MiXCR was used to find CDR3 positions. For each individual, recombination models were inferred using an EM algorithm with the repgenHMM and IGoR tools. Shared clonotypes were analyzed with the tcR package in R, and sharing was normalized by the product of cloneset sizes. To study raw recombination free of thymic and clonal selection effects, out-of-frame nonproductive sequences were analyzed. TCRdb redid the processing of the public reads, applying fastp at Q25 and MiXCR, and retained in-frame beta chains. Rows are combined by CDR3 protein, so each entry shows the most common genes and DNA. Clone size and V and J calls follow TCRdb, not the original study. The sample contains 500,000 to 600,000 distinct CDR3 sequences, about 20% of them found a single time. The ten largest make up about 0.99% of the sample.

To note about this clonotype: The antigen it binds to is not known. No per-base quality is available; no much larger clone lies one base away.

The data were also submitted as part of a second study, on T cells expressing NK-cell markers. The other study reports the following: In sorted CD3+CD56+NKG2C+, CD3+CD56+NKG2C- and CD3+CD56-NKG2C+ T-cell subsets from eight donors, TCR beta-chain repertoires were profiled. Among the eight sequenced donors, only one was HCMV-seronegative, while the other seven were HCMV-seropositive. In several experiments an anti-gammadeltaTCR antibody was added to restrict sorting to alphabetaTCR-expressing T cells. In six donors, the dominant CD3+CD56+NKG2C+ clonotypes ranked among the top 10 CD8+ clonotypes, making up roughly 1.0-7.0% of CD8+ T cells. Those dominant clonotypes were again the most abundant among CD3+CD56-NKG2C+ cells in four donors, at about 28.3-60.1%. Whether the expanded NKG2C-expressing T cell clones were specific for HCMV antigens remained unclear. The eight sequenced donors were randomly selected healthy volunteers, three men and five women. A commercial ELISA kit detecting HCMV-specific IgG in serum was used to determine HCMV serostatus. MIGEC was used to demultiplex reads and group reads by UMI, and MiTCR was used to assemble and quantify clonotypes. To exclude erroneous sequences, only TCR cDNA sequences supported by at least two reads were retained. Downstream repertoire analysis used the tcR package, and clonotypes were matched across fractions by CDR3 nucleotide sequence plus V segment. VDJmatch was used to annotate antigen specificity against VDJdb, with one amino acid substitution in CDR3 permitted.

This clonotype originated in a woman between 18 and 29 years old in good health. In this chain, TRBV10-3 is recombined with TRBJ2-1; possibly the D gene is TRBD2, per 5 matching bases. The sample consisted of CD4+ T cells sorted from blood. Here is the DNA: TGTGCCATCGGACTGGAGCCCAATGAGCAGTTCTTC. It encodes CAIGLEPNEQFF.